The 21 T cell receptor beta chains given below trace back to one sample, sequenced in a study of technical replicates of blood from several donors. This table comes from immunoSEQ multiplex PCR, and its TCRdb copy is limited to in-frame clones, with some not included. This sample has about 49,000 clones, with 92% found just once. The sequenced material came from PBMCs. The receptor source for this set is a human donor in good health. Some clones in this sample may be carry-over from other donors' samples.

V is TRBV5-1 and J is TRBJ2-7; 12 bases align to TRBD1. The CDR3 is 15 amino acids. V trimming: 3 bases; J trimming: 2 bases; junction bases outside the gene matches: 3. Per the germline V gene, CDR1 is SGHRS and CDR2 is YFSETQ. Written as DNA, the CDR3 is TGCGCCAGCAGCTCATGGGACAGGGGGCCCTACGAGCAGTACTTC. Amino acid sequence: CASSSWDRGPYEQYF.

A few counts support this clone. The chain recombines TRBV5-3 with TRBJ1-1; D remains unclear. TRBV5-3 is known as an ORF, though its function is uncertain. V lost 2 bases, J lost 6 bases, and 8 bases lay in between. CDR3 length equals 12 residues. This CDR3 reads CARSFDSPEAFF. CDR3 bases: TGTGCCAGAAGCTTCGACTCTCCTGAAGCTTTCTTT.

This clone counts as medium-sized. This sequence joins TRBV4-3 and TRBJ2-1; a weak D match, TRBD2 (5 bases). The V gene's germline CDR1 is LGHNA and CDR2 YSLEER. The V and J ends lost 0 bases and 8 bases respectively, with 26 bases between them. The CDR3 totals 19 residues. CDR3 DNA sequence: TGCGCCAGCAGCCAAGAGACTATTTATACCGGAGGTCATTTGGATGAGCAGTTCTTC. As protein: CASSQETIYTGGHLDEQFF.

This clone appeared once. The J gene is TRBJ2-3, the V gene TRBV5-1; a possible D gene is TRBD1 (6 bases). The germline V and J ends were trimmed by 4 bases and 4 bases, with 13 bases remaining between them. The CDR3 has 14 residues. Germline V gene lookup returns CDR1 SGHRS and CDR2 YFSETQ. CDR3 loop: CASSKDRSPDTQYF. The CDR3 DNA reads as TGCGCCAGCAGCAAAGACAGGAGCCCAGATACGCAGTATTTT.

The CDR3 spells CASSLDSRPGTTAGAQYF. Written as DNA, the CDR3 is TGCGCCAGCAGCCTCGACTCCCGCCCTGGGACCACAGCGGGGGCCCAGTACTTC. This sequence joins TRBV4-1 and TRBJ2-5, with 8 nucleotides matching TRBD2. The CDR3 has 18 residues. CDR1 is MGHRA and CDR2 is YSYEKL in the germline V gene. Trimming at V came to 4 bases and at J to 9 bases, leaving 22 bases not matched to a gene.

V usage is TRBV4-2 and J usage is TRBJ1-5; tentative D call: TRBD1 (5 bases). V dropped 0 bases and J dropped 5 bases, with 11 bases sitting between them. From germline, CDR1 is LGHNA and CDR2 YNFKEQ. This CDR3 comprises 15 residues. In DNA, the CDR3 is TGTGCCAGCAGCCAAGATCCGACGGGGGATCAGCCCCAGCATTTT. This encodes CASSQDPTGDQPQHF.

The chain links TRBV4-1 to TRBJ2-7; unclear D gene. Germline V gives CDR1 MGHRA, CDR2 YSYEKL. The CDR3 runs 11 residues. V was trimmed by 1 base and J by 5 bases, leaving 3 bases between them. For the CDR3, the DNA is TGCGCCAGCAGCCAAGGTAACGAGCAGTACTTC. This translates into CASSQGNEQYF.

CDR3 sequence (DNA): TGTGCCAGCAGCGTATCTCCTAGCGGGATGAGCACAGATACGCAGTATTTT. Encoded protein: CASSVSPSGMSTDTQYF. V is TRBV9 and J is TRBJ2-3, with 9 positions matching TRBD2. J was trimmed by 0 bases and V by 1 base; bases with no gene match: 6. The CDR3 is 17 amino acids. From germline, CDR1 is SGDLS and CDR2 YYNGEE.

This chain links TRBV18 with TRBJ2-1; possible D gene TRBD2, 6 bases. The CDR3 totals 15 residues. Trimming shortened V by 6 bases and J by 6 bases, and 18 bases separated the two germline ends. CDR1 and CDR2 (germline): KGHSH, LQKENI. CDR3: CASSPGTGATNEQFF. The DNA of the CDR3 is TGTGCCAGCTCTCCAGGGACTGGCGCCACCAATGAGCAGTTCTTC.

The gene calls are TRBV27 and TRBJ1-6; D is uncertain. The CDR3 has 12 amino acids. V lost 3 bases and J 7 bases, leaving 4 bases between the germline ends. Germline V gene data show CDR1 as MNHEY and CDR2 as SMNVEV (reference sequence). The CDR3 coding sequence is TGTGCCAGCAGTTTTCTCAATTCACCCCTCCACTTT. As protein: CASSFLNSPLHF.

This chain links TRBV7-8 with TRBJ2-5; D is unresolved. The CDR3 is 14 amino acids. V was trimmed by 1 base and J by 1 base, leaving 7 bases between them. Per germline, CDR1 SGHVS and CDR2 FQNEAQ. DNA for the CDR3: TGTGCCAGCAGCTTAGTTAGCCTCCAAGAGACCCAGTACTTC. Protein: CASSLVSLQETQYF. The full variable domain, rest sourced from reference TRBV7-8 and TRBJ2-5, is GAGVSQSPRYKVAKRGQDVALRCDPISGHVSLFWYQQALGQGPEFLTYFQNEAQLDKSGLPSDRFFAERPEGSVSTLKIQRTQQEDSAVYLCASSLVSLQETQYFGPGTRLLVL.

The CDR3: CASSQGSATRETQYF. The DNA of the CDR3 is TGTGCCAGCAGCCAAGGGTCCGCCACCAGGGAGACCCAGTACTTC. The chain links TRBV4-2 to TRBJ2-5; D is unclear. There are 15 residues in the CDR3. V was pared by 1 base and J by 5 bases, with 14 bases between. Germline CDR1 is LGHNA and CDR2 is YNFKEQ.

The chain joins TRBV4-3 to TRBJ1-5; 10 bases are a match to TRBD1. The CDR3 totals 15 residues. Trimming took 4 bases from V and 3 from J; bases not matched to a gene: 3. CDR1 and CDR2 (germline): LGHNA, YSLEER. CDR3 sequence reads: CASSLDRGLNQPQHF. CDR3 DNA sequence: TGCGCCAGCAGCCTCGACAGGGGGCTCAATCAGCCCCAGCATTTT.

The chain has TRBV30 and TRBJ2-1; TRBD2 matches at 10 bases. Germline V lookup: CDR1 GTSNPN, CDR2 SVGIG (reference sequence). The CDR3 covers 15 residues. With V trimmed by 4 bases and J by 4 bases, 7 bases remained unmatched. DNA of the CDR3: TGTGCCTGGAACCTCGGACTAGCGGTATACAATGAGCAGTTCTTC. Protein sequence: CAWNLGLAVYNEQFF.

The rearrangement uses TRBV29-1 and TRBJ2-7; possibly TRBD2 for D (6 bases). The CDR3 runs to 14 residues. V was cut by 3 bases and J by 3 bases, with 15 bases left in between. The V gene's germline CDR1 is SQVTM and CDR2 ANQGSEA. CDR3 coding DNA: TGCAGCGTTGAGGGGAAGGGACTGGACTACGAGCAGTACTTC. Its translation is CSVEGKGLDYEQYF.

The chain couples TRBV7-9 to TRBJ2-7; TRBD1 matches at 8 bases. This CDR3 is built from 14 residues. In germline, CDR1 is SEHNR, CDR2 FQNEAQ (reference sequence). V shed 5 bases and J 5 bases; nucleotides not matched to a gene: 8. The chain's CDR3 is CASSVGAGGDEQYF. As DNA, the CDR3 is TGTGCCAGCAGCGTGGGGGCAGGGGGCGACGAGCAGTACTTC.

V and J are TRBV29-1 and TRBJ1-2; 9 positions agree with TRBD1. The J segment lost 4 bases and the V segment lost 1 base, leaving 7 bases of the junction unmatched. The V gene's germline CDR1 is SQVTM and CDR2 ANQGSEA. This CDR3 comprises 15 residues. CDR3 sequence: CSVEVGQGGGYGYTF. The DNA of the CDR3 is TGCAGCGTTGAAGTGGGACAGGGTGGCGGCTATGGCTACACCTTC.

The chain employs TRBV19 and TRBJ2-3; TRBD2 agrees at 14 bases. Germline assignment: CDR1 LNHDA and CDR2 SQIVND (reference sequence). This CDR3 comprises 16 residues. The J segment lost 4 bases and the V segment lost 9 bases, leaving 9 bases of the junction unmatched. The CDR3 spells CASRLAGGRAADTQYF. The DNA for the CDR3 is TGTGCCAGCCGACTAGCGGGAGGGCGGGCCGCAGATACGCAGTATTTT.

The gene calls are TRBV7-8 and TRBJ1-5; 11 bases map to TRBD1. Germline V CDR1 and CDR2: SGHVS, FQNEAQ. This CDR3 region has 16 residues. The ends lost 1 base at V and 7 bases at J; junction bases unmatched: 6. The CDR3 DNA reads TGTGCCAGCAGCTTAGTGGACAGGGGGCTGGGGCAGCCCCAGCATTTT. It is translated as CASSLVDRGLGQPQHF. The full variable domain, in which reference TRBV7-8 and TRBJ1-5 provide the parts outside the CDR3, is GAGVSQSPRYKVAKRGQDVALRCDPISGHVSLFWYQQALGQGPEFLTYFQNEAQLDKSGLPSDRFFAERPEGSVSTLKIQRTQQEDSAVYLCASSLVDRGLGQPQHFGDGTRLSIL.

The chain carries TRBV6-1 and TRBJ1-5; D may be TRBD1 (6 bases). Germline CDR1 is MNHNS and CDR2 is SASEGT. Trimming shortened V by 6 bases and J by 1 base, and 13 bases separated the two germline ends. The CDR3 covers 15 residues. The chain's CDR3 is CASREQGISNQPQHF. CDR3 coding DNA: TGTGCCAGCAGGGAACAGGGTATAAGCAATCAGCCCCAGCATTTT.

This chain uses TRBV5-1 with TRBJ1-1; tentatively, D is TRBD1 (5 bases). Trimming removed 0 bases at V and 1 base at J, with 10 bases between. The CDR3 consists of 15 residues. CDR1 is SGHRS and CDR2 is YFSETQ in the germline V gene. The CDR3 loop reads CASSLARGGNTEAFF. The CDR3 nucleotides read TGCGCCAGCAGCTTGGCAAGGGGAGGGAACACTGAAGCTTTCTTT. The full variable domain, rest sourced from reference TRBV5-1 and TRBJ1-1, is KAGVTQTPRYLIKTRGQQVTLSCSPISGHRSVSWYQQTPGQGLQFLFEYFSETQRNKGNFPGRFSGRQFSNSRSEMNVSTLELGDSALYLCASSLARGGNTEAFFGQGTRLTVV.